This is a list of T cell receptor beta chains from one sample in a study of blood T cell repertoires in COVID-19. Measured with immunoSEQ multiplex PCR; TCRdb has only the in-frame clones, and not every one. The sample includes 75,000 to 85,000 clones, 88% of them seen just once. Sequencing was done on a sample of peripheral blood. The source of these receptors is a human donor in a cohort sampled during active COVID-19. The CDR3 runs from the conserved cysteine through the conserved F or W. The D gene is left open where the match is weak. Only some rows state a clone size, as once, few, many or a class for expanded clones.

size | D | J | V | DNA | CDR3
- | - | TRBJ1-1 | TRBV24-1 | TGTGCCACGAGGCGGGGGGCTGGGGCTGAAGCTTTCTTT | CATRRGAGAEAFF
- | TRBD1 | TRBJ1-5 | TRBV6-1 | TGTGCCAGCAGTGAAAGATTTGACAGGGTAGTTAGTCAGCCCCAGCATTTT | CASSERFDRVVSQPQHF
- | - | TRBJ2-2 | TRBV28 | TGTGCCAGCAGTTTAAGACCGGGACTCACCGGGGAGCTGTTTTTT | CASSLRPGLTGELFF
- | TRBD2 | TRBJ2-7 | TRBV11-2 | TGTGCCAGCAGCTTAGCACTAGCGGGGGGAACCTACGAGCAGTACTTC | CASSLALAGGTYEQYF
- | TRBD1 | TRBJ1-1 | TRBV3-1/TRBV3-2 | TGTGCCAGCAGCCAGACAGGGGTCTTAATCACTGAAGCTTTCTTT | CASSQTGVLITEAFF
- | - | TRBJ2-5 | TRBV5-1 | TGCGCCAGCAGCAGAGGAGGGAGGGAGACCCAGTACTTC | CASSRGGRETQYF
- | - | TRBJ2-1 | TRBV6-4 | TGTGCCAGCAGTGACAGGGGTGCCTACAATGAGCAGTTCTTC | CASSDRGAYNEQFF
- | TRBD1 | TRBJ2-7 | TRBV4-1 | TGCGCCAGCAGCCAAGACCCAAAAACGACAGGGCGGACCTACGAGCAGTACTTC | CASSQDPKTTGRTYEQYF
- | - | TRBJ2-7 | TRBV18 | TGTGCCAGCTCACCACCCGACTTACAGGGCTACGAGCAGTACTTC | CASSPPDLQGYEQYF
- | TRBD1 | TRBJ1-1 | TRBV6-5 | TGTGCCAGCAGCCGCGGACAGGCCGCTGAAGCTTTCTTT | CASSRGQAAEAFF
- | TRBD2 | TRBJ2-5 | TRBV7-6 | TGTGCCAGCAGTAATCCGGGGACTAGCGCGTGGGAGACCCAGTACTTC | CASSNPGTSAWETQYF
- | TRBD1 | TRBJ1-1 | TRBV28 | TGTGCCAGCAGTACTGCGACAGGGACTCCCGGGTTGAAAGCTTTCTTT | CASSTATGTPGLKAFF
- | - | TRBJ1-3 | TRBV3-1/TRBV3-2 | TGTGCCAGCGGGGCAGAACTCTCTGGAAACACCATATATTTT | CASGAELSGNTIYF
- | TRBD1 | TRBJ2-6 | TRBV19 | TGTGCCAGTCGACAGGGGCACCTCTCTGGGGCCAACGTCCTGACTTTC | CASRQGHLSGANVLTF
few | TRBD1 | TRBJ1-1 | TRBV7-8 | TGTGCCAGCAGCTTAGCGCAAGGGGGCGGGTCTGAAGCTTTCTTT | CASSLAQGGGSEAFF
few | - | TRBJ1-5 | TRBV12-3/TRBV12-4 | TGTGCCAGCATCCTATTACAGCCCCAGCATTTT | CASILLQPQHF
- | - | TRBJ2-5 | TRBV2 | TGTGCCAGCAGCCTCGGGAGAGAGACCCAGTACTTC | CASSLGRETQYF
few | TRBD1 | TRBJ1-5 | TRBV28 | TGTGCCAGCAGCTGGACAGGGAGGCGCAATCAGCCCCAGCATTTT | CASSWTGRRNQPQHF
- | - | TRBJ1-5 | TRBV19 | TGTGCCAGTAGTCCCGGGACATCACATCAGCCCCAGCATTTT | CASSPGTSHQPQHF
- | TRBD2 | TRBJ2-7 | TRBV28 | TGTGCCAGCAGTCCGGGGGGGGCTAGCGGAACCTACGAGCAGTACTTC | CASSPGGASGTYEQYF
- | TRBD2 | TRBJ2-3 | TRBV7-8 | TGTGCCAGCAGCTTACTTTCTAGCGGGGGCCGAGATACGCAGTATTTT | CASSLLSSGGRDTQYF
- | - | TRBJ2-5 | TRBV5-1 | TGCGCCAGCAGCTTTCAGCGGCAAGAGACCCAGTACTTC | CASSFQRQETQYF
- | TRBD1 | TRBJ1-6 | TRBV5-1 | TGCGCCAGCAGCGGGGAGACAGGGGGCTTGGCACCCCTCCACTTT | CASSGETGGLAPLHF
once | - | TRBJ1-6 | TRBV27 | TGTGCCAGCAGATTGACAGGAGATAATTCACCCCTCCACTTT | CASRLTGDNSPLHF
- | TRBD2 | TRBJ2-3 | TRBV29-1 | TGCAGCGTTGGAGGACTAGCGGGAGGACGGCCGAGCACAGATACGCAGTATTTT | CSVGGLAGGRPSTDTQYF
- | TRBD2 | TRBJ2-7 | TRBV2 | TGTGCCAGCAGACCCAGGACTAGCGGGGGGTTGTACGAGCAGTACTTC | CASRPRTSGGLYEQYF
- | TRBD2 | TRBJ2-1 | TRBV14 | TGTGCCAGCAGCCAGGGGAGCGGGAGGGGGAATGAGCAGTTCTTC | CASSQGSGRGNEQFF
- | TRBD2 | TRBJ2-3 | TRBV4-3 | TGCGCCAGCAGCCAAGATCGGTCGACTAGCGGAAGCACAGATACGCAGTATTTT | CASSQDRSTSGSTDTQYF